One and the same sample provided the 4 T cell receptor beta chains below, sequenced in a study of chemoradiotherapy in HPV16-positive cancers. Clones were read by immunoSEQ multiplex PCR, and TCRdb kept only the in-frame ones, dropping some. The sample lists 20,000 to 25,000 clones, around 87% occurring once. The sample here was blood, taken from a patient who underwent chemoradiotherapy. Receptors were obtained from a human donor with HPV-associated anogenital cancer.

The chain has TRBV19 and TRBJ1-2; D is undetermined. This CDR3 is 12 amino acids long. CDR1 LNHDA and CDR2 SQIVND come from the germline V gene (reference sequence). V lost 2 bases and J lost 8, with 9 bases in between. The CDR3, as DNA: TGTGCCAGTAGTATACCGGGGTTCGGCTACACCTTC. This gives the protein CASSIPGFGYTF.

The CDR3 DNA reads TGTGCCAGCTCACTACGGGAAGGCGATGAAGCTTTCTTT. It translates to CASSLREGDEAFF. The chain joins TRBV18 to TRBJ1-1; no reliable D call. Germline V lookup: CDR1 KGHSH, CDR2 LQKENI. The CDR3 length is 13 residues. V was pared by 4 bases and J by 7 bases, with 13 bases between.

V and J are TRBV11-2 and TRBJ2-1; D is possibly TRBD2 (5 bases). Trimming left V 3 bases short and J 7 bases short, with 19 bases between. The V gene's germline CDR1 is SGHAT and CDR2 FQNNGV. The CDR3 loop spans 16 amino acids. CDR3 bases: TGTGCCAGCAGCTTGAGACGTTCCGGTTGGGAGAATGAGCAGTTCTTC. Translated, it gives CASSLRRSGWENEQFF.

This rearrangement joins TRBV7-3 to TRBJ2-1, with TRBD1 matching 7 bases. The CDR3 loop spans 15 amino acids. Trimming removed 2 bases from V and 7 bases from J; junction bases left unmatched: 8. The V gene's germline CDR1 is SGHTA and CDR2 FQGTGA. CDR3 sequence reads: CASSLEKGARNEQFF. The CDR3 bases are TGTGCCAGCAGCTTAGAAAAGGGGGCGAGAAATGAGCAGTTCTTC. The entire variable domain, with the rest obtained from reference TRBV7-3 and TRBJ2-1, is as follows: GAGVSQTPSNKVTEKGKYVELRCDPISGHTALYWYRQSLGQGPEFLIYFQGTGAADDSGLPNDRFFAVRPEGSVSTLKIQRTERGDSAVYLCASSLEKGARNEQFFGPGTRLTVL.